This TCR beta chain appears in the sequencing data of a study of glioma-infiltrating T cells after dendritic cell vaccination. As for the study in general: Monocyte-derived dendritic cells, cultured roughly 7 days with IL-4 and GM-CSF, were pulsed with autologous tumor lysate. At biweekly intervals, patients got three intradermal dendritic cell vaccine injections.

Primers: 60 V beta forward and 13 J beta reverse. The repertoire was sequenced with immunoSEQ multiplex PCR; TCRdb's copy has only in-frame clones and lacks some. The sample carries tens of thousands of clones, around 86% recorded once. Time point meaning: after dendritic cell vaccination, including at tumor progression/relapse. No glioblastoma patient carried an isocitrate dehydrogenase mutation. The germline gives CDR1 LNHDA, CDR2 SQIVND (reference sequence). The ends were cut back, 5 bases at V and 1 base at J, with 8 bases in the middle. The CDR3 covers 13 residues. The chain employs TRBV19 and TRBJ1-1; the D is unclear. This clonotype originated in a human donor with glioblastoma. The input for sequencing was blood, taken after dendritic cell vaccination. The CDR3 is CASSYLGNTEAFF. The CDR3 DNA sequence: TGTGCCAGTAGTTATCTAGGGAACACTGAAGCTTTCTTT. Full variable domain (missing parts from reference TRBV19 and TRBJ1-1): DGGITQSPKYLFRKEGQNVTLSCEQNLNHDAMYWYRQDPGQGLRLIYYSQIVNDFQKGDIAEGYSVSREKKESFPLTVTSAQKNPTAFYLCASSYLGNTEAFFGQGTRLTVV.